This TCR beta chain was sequenced for a study of cytomegalovirus exposure and HLA in healthy donors. Study results and limitations: In a later analysis, TCR beta V- and J-gene trimming showed a link to a missense DCLRE1C variant.

Germline assignment: CDR1 SGHVS and CDR2 FQNEAQ. The CDR3 sequence is 17 residues long. V shed 7 bases and J 7 bases; nucleotides not matched to a gene: 22. Details on this clone: Its antigen remains unidentified.

Amplification used 60 Vbeta primers and 13 Jbeta primers. The data were produced by immunoSEQ multiplex PCR, yet TCRdb's version contains in-frame clones alone and is incomplete. This table has 99,000 or so clones, about 83% appearing once. This TCR came from a man aged 18 to 35 in good health and CMV-seronegative. This chain uses TRBV7-8 with TRBJ2-7; 7 bases fit TRBD2. Sequenced sample: PBMCs. This chain's CDR3 is CASIKQAGGTPIWEQYF. CDR3 nucleotide sequence: TGTGCCAGCATCAAGCAGGCCGGGGGGACCCCCATCTGGGAGCAGTACTTC. Together with reference TRBV7-8 and TRBJ2-7, the CDR3 gives the full variable domain: GAGVSQSPRYKVAKRGQDVALRCDPISGHVSLFWYQQALGQGPEFLTYFQNEAQLDKSGLPSDRFFAERPEGSVSTLKIQRTQQEDSAVYLCASIKQAGGTPIWEQYFGPGTRLTVT.